The 16 T cell receptor beta chains reported below all come from one sample, sequenced in a study of molecular identifiers for immune sequencing clone quantification. TCRdb processed the PCR reads anew with MiXCR; each CDR3 protein has one entry. This sample carries under 600,000 distinct CDR3 sequences, about 22% of them seen once, and the ten largest clones take about 0.78%. Sequencing was carried out using naive CD8+ T cells from blood, with Jurkat cell RNA spiked in. Subset here: FACS-sorted CD8+CD4-CCR7+CD45RA+ naive T cells. The origin of the receptors is a human donor in good health. Some libraries in this study had Jurkat cell RNA spiked in.

The V gene is TRBV13, the J gene TRBJ2-5; 7 positions match TRBD2. The CDR3 runs to 13 residues. Germline V gene sequence: CDR1 PRHDT, CDR2 FYEKMQ (reference sequence). J gave up 4 bases and V 8 bases, and 7 bases lay outside the gene matches. CDR3 in amino acids: CASRGGTRETQYF. The CDR3, as DNA: TGTGCCAGCCGGGGAGGGACGAGAGAGACCCAGTACTTC. Looking up the rest from reference TRBV13 and TRBJ2-5 gives the full variable domain: AAGVIQSPRHLIKEKRETATLKCYPIPRHDTVYWYQQGPGQDPQFLISFYEKMQSDKGSIPDRFSAQQFSDYHSELNMSSLELGDSALYFCASRGGTRETQYFGPGTRLLVL.

This rearrangement joins TRBV19 to TRBJ2-3; either TRBD1 or TRBD2 may supply D (5 bases each). CDR3 length: 15 residues. Per germline, CDR1 LNHDA and CDR2 SQIVND (reference sequence). V lost 6 bases, J lost 1 base, and 14 bases lay in between. The CDR3 DNA reads as TGTGCCAGTAGGATTGGGGGTTACGGCACAGATACGCAGTATTTT. This translates into CASRIGGYGTDTQYF.

As to this clonotype: Because the CDR3 is missing its conserved closing phenylalanine or tryptophan, this is likely a read error. The genes are TRBV6-2 or TRBV6-3 and TRBJ2-4; D uncertain. Trimming left V 6 bases short and J 0 bases short, with 24 bases between. This CDR3 is 19 amino acids long. The germline V gene has CDR1 MNHEY and CDR2 SVGEGT. The DNA for the CDR3 is TGTGCCAGCAGCCCCCCTCTGTTGATTCCGCATGTAGCCAAAAACATTCAGTACCTC. It yields the protein CASSPPLLIPHVAKNIQYL.

There are many counts of this clonotype. The genes are TRBV7-9 and TRBJ1-4; D may be TRBD1 (6 bases). This CDR3 contains 15 residues. CDR1 SEHNR and CDR2 FQNEAQ come from the germline V gene (reference sequence). Trimming shortened V by 5 bases and J by 0 bases, and 10 bases separated the two germline ends. CDR3 DNA: TGTGCCAGCAGCCAGGGACAAACAACTAATGAAAAACTGTTTTTT. Protein product: CASSQGQTTNEKLFF.

This clonotype has ten or more counts. The gene calls are TRBV27 and TRBJ2-2; the D gene is possibly TRBD2 (5 bases). Germline CDR1 is MNHEY and CDR2 is SMNVEV (reference sequence). V lost 1 base and J 2 bases, leaving 8 bases between the germline ends. CDR3 length equals 15 residues. The CDR3 DNA reads as TGTGCCAGCAGTTTATTCAGCGGTAACACCGGGGAGCTGTTTTTT. Translated: CASSLFSGNTGELFF.

This clonotype was seen a few times. This chain uses TRBV4-1 with TRBJ2-7; 7 bases are shared with TRBD2. This CDR3 comprises 15 residues. Germline loops: CDR1 MGHRA, CDR2 YSYEKL. V shed 1 base, J shed 4 bases, and the junction held 7 bases outside the gene matches. CDR3 sequence (DNA): TGCGCCAGCAGCCAAGCTCTGGGGCGGGAGTACGAGCAGTACTTC. This encodes CASSQALGREYEQYF.

This clonotype was seen a handful of times. The gene calls are TRBV5-6 and TRBJ2-7, with D perhaps matching TRBD1 (5 bases). Germline V CDR1 and CDR2: SGHDT, YYEEEE. This CDR3 spans 14 amino acids. The V and J ends lost 1 base and 5 bases respectively, with 13 bases between them. CDR3 in amino acids: CASSLQPGNDEQYF. The CDR3 DNA reads TGTGCCAGCAGCTTGCAGCCAGGGAACGACGAGCAGTACTTC.

The sample holds many counts of this clonotype. This rearrangement joins TRBV7-9 to TRBJ1-6; no firm D call. Germline V gene sequence: CDR1 SEHNR, CDR2 FQNEAQ (reference sequence). The V and J ends lost 6 bases and 0 bases respectively, with 6 bases between them. CDR3 size: 14 residues. CDR3 in amino acids: CASSASSYNSPLHF. The CDR3 coding sequence is TGTGCCAGCAGTGCCAGCTCCTATAATTCACCCCTCCACTTT.

The chain combines TRBV3-1 with TRBJ2-1; D remains ambiguous. Trimming removed 3 bases at V and 10 bases at J, with 10 bases between. The CDR3 totals 12 residues. CDR1 is LGHDT, CDR2 YNNKEL, per germline (reference sequence). CDR3 sequence (DNA): TGTGCCAGCAGCCACATAGCCTCCGAGCAGTTCTTC. This sequence encodes CASSHIASEQFF.

This clonotype was seen a handful of times. The chain combines TRBV29-1 with TRBJ1-3; 7 positions agree with TRBD1. V shed 6 bases, J shed 0 bases, and the junction held 5 bases outside the gene matches. Germline CDR1 SQVTM, CDR2 ANQGSEA. This CDR3 comprises 14 residues. Here the CDR3 reads CSVPGDSSGNTIYF. In DNA form, the CDR3 reads TGCAGCGTCCCCGGGGACAGCTCTGGAAACACCATATATTTT.

At least ten counts were recorded for this clonotype. V is TRBV7-9 and J is TRBJ2-3; D is unresolved. This CDR3 is built from 15 residues. The V gene's germline CDR1 is SEHNR and CDR2 FQNEAQ (reference sequence). The V and J ends lost 1 base and 5 bases respectively, with 13 bases between them. DNA of the CDR3: TGTGCCAGCAGCTTAGTGAATCTTAAAGGAGATACGCAGTATTTT. Translating gives CASSLVNLKGDTQYF.

This sequence joins TRBV28 and TRBJ2-2, with no clear D. The CDR3 contains 14 residues. V lost 6 bases, J lost 0 bases, and 8 bases lay in between. Germline V gives CDR1 MDHEN, CDR2 SYDVKM. The DNA of the CDR3 is TGTGCCAGCAGAATAAACCCGAACACCGGGGAGCTGTTTTTT. As protein: CASRINPNTGELFF. Filled out from reference TRBV28 and TRBJ2-2, the complete variable domain reads DVKVTQSSRYLVKRTGEKVFLECVQDMDHENMFWYRQDPGLGLRLIYFSYDVKMKEKGDIPEGYSVSREKKERFSLILESASTNQTSMYLCASRINPNTGELFFGEGSRLTVL.

This clonotype was detected only a few times. The chain combines TRBV12-3 or TRBV12-4 with TRBJ1-5; D is ambiguous. V shed 3 bases and J shed 7 bases, with 10 bases lying between them. This CDR3 comprises 13 residues. CDR3 protein: CASSFFVGQPQHF. DNA of the CDR3: TGTGCCAGCAGTTTCTTCGTGGGCCAGCCCCAGCATTTT.

Worth noting for this clonotype: One end of the junction varies from germline; a read error may be responsible. The chain has TRBV16 and TRBJ2-5, with D possibly being TRBD1 or TRBD2 (6 bases each). CDR3 length: 14 residues. Germline CDR1 and CDR2: KGHSY and FQNENV. In DNA, the CDR3 is TGTGCCAGTAGCCAACATTGGGGGGCAGAGACCCAGTACTTC. Translation: CASSQHWGAETQYF.

This clonotype was found a few times. This sequence joins TRBV3-1 and TRBJ2-1; TRBD2 aligns across 9 bases. CDR3 length equals 17 residues. The germline V gene encodes CDR1 LGHDT and CDR2 YNNKEL (reference sequence). Trimming at V came to 6 bases and at J to 2 bases, leaving 11 bases not matched to a gene. The chain's CDR3 is CASRDTASGDTYNEQFF. CDR3 bases: TGTGCCAGCAGAGACACGGCTAGCGGGGATACCTACAATGAGCAGTTCTTC.

This clonotype was seen more than once but under ten times. The chain uses TRBV19 and TRBJ2-7, with D maybe TRBD1 (6 bases). From germline, CDR1 is LNHDA and CDR2 SQIVND (reference sequence). CDR3 length: 13 amino acids. Trimming removed 2 bases at V and 6 bases at J, with 11 bases between. CDR3 protein: CASSISTGSEQYF. The CDR3 DNA follows: TGTGCCAGTAGTATATCTACAGGGAGCGAGCAGTACTTC.